The 8 T cell receptor beta chains reported below all come from one sample, sequenced in a study of a mutant IDH1 vaccine in newly diagnosed glioma. Which antigens these TCRs recognize remains unknown. TCRdb keeps only in-frame clones here, not all; method: immunoSEQ multiplex PCR. The table records about 81,000 clones, roughly 85% of them present only once. The time point is: week 23, last vaccination. The study gave 300 ug of mutant IDH1 20-mer peptide per vaccine dose, with topical imiquimod. Sequencing used PBMCs, obtained from a glioma patient whose treatment included an IDH1 peptide vaccine. These receptors all stem from a man aged 30 to 39 with glioma. Some clones in this sample may be carry-over from other donors' samples.

J is TRBJ1-1 and V is TRBV30; D is undetermined. The CDR3 loop spans 13 amino acids. CDR1 and CDR2 (germline): GTSNPN, SVGIG (reference sequence). With 0 bases removed from V and 4 bases from J, the gap between germline ends came to 9 bases. Here the CDR3 reads CAWSVLWGTEAFF. CDR3 in DNA: TGTGCCTGGAGTGTACTCTGGGGCACTGAAGCTTTCTTT.

The chain couples TRBV11-2 to TRBJ1-1; no firm D call. This CDR3 spans 14 amino acids. Trimming removed 6 bases at V and 3 bases at J, with 14 bases between. The V gene's germline CDR1 is SGHAT and CDR2 FQNNGV. The CDR3 DNA is TGTGCCAGCAGAAACCTAGGGATACACACTGAAGCTTTCTTT. This encodes CASRNLGIHTEAFF.

V gene TRBV9 combines with J gene TRBJ1-2; 8 bases are shared with TRBD1. Germline V CDR1 and CDR2: SGDLS, YYNGEE. There are 15 residues in the CDR3. The J segment lost 8 bases and the V segment lost 4 bases, leaving 13 bases of the junction unmatched. The CDR3 region is CASSLRTGQVGGYTF. The CDR3 DNA is TGTGCCAGCAGCTTACGGACAGGGCAAGTAGGGGGCTACACCTTC.

The chain has TRBV4-3 and TRBJ2-5, with D possibly matching TRBD2 (7 bases). CDR1 LGHNA and CDR2 YSLEER come from the germline V gene. The CDR3 covers 17 residues. V lost 2 bases and J lost 4, with 20 bases in between. The CDR3, as DNA: TGCGCCAGCAGCCAAAATCACCGGACGGGGGGCTCAGAGACCCAGTACTTC. This encodes CASSQNHRTGGSETQYF.

The CDR3 region has the DNA TGTGCCAGCAGCTTGGGCCCCACCGTATCCTACAATGAGCAGTTCTTC. Protein product: CASSLGPTVSYNEQFF. The V call is TRBV5-5, the J call TRBJ2-1; D not resolved. There are 16 residues in the CDR3. The V and J ends lost 0 bases and 1 base respectively, with 11 bases between them. Germline CDR1 is SGHKS and CDR2 is YYEKEE (reference sequence).

The gene calls are TRBV6-1 and TRBJ1-1; TRBD1 matches 7 bases. The germline gives CDR1 MNHNS, CDR2 SASEGT. There are 15 residues in the CDR3. After removal of 2 bases from V and 6 bases from J, the junction contained 9 bases not matched to a gene. The CDR3 sequence is CASSERGRHPAEAFF. The CDR3 coding sequence is TGTGCCAGCAGTGAAAGGGGGCGGCACCCCGCTGAAGCTTTCTTT.

The chain links TRBV30 to TRBJ2-1; the match to TRBD2 covers 7 bases. The CDR3 runs to 14 residues. The germline CDR1 and CDR2 sequences are GTSNPN and SVGIG (reference sequence). The V segment lost 4 bases and the J segment 1 base; nucleotides outside the gene matches: 4. CDR3 DNA: TGTGCCTGGAATTGGGGAGGGTCCTACAATGAGCAGTTCTTC. Protein sequence: CAWNWGGSYNEQFF.

The genes are TRBV10-3 and TRBJ2-5; 7 nucleotides agree with TRBD1. The DNA end favors TRBJ2-7, so the J call may be wrong. CDR1 and CDR2 from the germline V gene are ENHRY and SYGVKD. This CDR3 has 15 residues. Written as DNA, the CDR3 is TGTGCCATCAGTGAGCCGACAGGGAGCTCCTACGAGCAGTACTTC. This encodes CAISEPTGSSYEQYF.